These T cell receptor beta chains were read from a single sample in a study of cytomegalovirus exposure and HLA in healthy donors. Method: immunoSEQ multiplex PCR; TCRdb's copy keeps in-frame clones and lacks some. The table lists roughly 140,000 clones, 77% of them singletons. The material sequenced was PBMCs. The receptors here all came from a woman between 45 and 65 years old in good health and CMV-seronegative. The CDR3 runs from the conserved cysteine through the conserved F or W. D genes are given only for firm matches. Clone size is not always given. Where it is, it says once, few, many or a class for expanded clones.

v_gene	d_gene	abundance	j_gene	CDR3nt	CDR3aa
TRBV4-2	NA	NA	TRBJ1-5	TGTGCCAGCAGCCAAGAGCCCGACATTGCCAATCAGCCCCAGCATTTT	CASSQEPDIANQPQHF
TRBV7-8	NA	NA	TRBJ1-4	TGTGCCAGCAAGGCCCCACAGAGTAATGAAAAACTGTTTTTT	CASKAPQSNEKLFF
TRBV27	NA	NA	TRBJ2-3	TGTGCCAGCAAAAGACAGGCCCTCACAGATACGCAGTATTTT	CASKRQALTDTQYF
TRBV7-2	NA	once	TRBJ1-2	TGTGCCAGCAGCTTAGCGGCCACAGCTAACTATGGCTACACCTTC	CASSLAATANYGYTF
TRBV7-6	NA	NA	TRBJ2-7	TGTGCCAGCAGCTTAGGTGGCGGGGCCCGAGAGCAGTACTTC	CASSLGGGAREQYF
TRBV7-9	NA	few	TRBJ1-2	TGTGCCAGCAGCTTAGGAACAGGGTCCAACTTAAACTATGGCTACACCTTC	CASSLGTGSNLNYGYTF
TRBV9	NA	few	TRBJ2-2	TGTGCCAGCAGCGTAGTTGTAGCCGGGGAGCTGTTTTTT	CASSVVVAGELFF
TRBV6-4	TRBD2	once	TRBJ2-1	TGTGCCAGCAGCGATAGCGGGTCCTCCTACAATGAGCAGTTCTTC	CASSDSGSSYNEQFF
TRBV4-3	NA	NA	TRBJ2-3	TGCGCCAGCAGCCAAGATGGAGGAGGTTCCCACGATACGCAGTATTTT	CASSQDGGGSHDTQYF
TRBV5-1	NA	NA	TRBJ1-2	TGCGCCAGCAGCTTGGGGCAGGGGAATGGCTACACCTTC	CASSLGQGNGYTF
TRBV7-9	NA	NA	TRBJ1-5	TGTGCCAGCAGCTTAGGTGGGGAGAGGCAGCCCCAGCATTTT	CASSLGGERQPQHF
TRBV9	NA	NA	TRBJ1-6	TGTGCCAGCAGCGGAGGGGGGGATCGTTATAATTCACCCCTCCACTTT	CASSGGGDRYNSPLHF
TRBV9	TRBD2	once	TRBJ2-3	TGTGCCAGCAGCCCTCTGGGGGATAGCGGGGGACGATATACGCAGTATTTT	CASSPLGDSGGRYTQYF
TRBV2	TRBD2	NA	TRBJ2-1	TGTGCCAGCAGTGAAGGGCGGGGGAATGAGCAGTTCTTC	CASSEGRGNEQFF
TRBV7-9	TRBD1	NA	TRBJ1-1	TGTGCCAGCAGCCCAAGGACAGGGAAAAGGATTACTGAAGCTTTCTTT	CASSPRTGKRITEAFF
TRBV20-1	NA	NA	TRBJ2-7	TGCAGTGCTAGAGATGAGGGGGTGCAGTACTTC	CSARDEGVQYF
TRBV2	TRBD1	NA	TRBJ2-7	TGTGCCAGCAAGCTGACAGGGCAACCCTACGAGCAGTACTTC	CASKLTGQPYEQYF
TRBV28	NA	NA	TRBJ2-1	TGTGCCAGCAGTCCAACTTCCGGGATGCAGATAAATGAGCAGTTCTTC	CASSPTSGMQINEQFF
TRBV9	TRBD1	NA	TRBJ1-5	TGTGCCAGCAGCCCAACGGACAGGGTAAGTCAGCCCCAGCATTTT	CASSPTDRVSQPQHF
TRBV4-2	TRBD1	NA	TRBJ2-7	TGTGCCAGCAGCGGACAGGTCAGCTCCTCCTACGAGCAGTACTTC	CASSGQVSSSYEQYF
TRBV4-2	TRBD1	few	TRBJ2-2	TGTGCCAGCAAAAGGAGCAGGGGGCAAGAGGAGCTGTTTTTT	CASKRSRGQEELFF
TRBV5-1	NA	NA	TRBJ1-6	TGCGCCAGCAGCTTGGTGGGGGGGGATTCACCCCTCCACTTT	CASSLVGGDSPLHF
TRBV2	NA	NA	TRBJ1-5	TGTGCCAGCAGCCAAACAAAATATAGCAATCAGCCCCAGCATTTT	CASSQTKYSNQPQHF
TRBV5-6	TRBD2	NA	TRBJ2-7	TGTGCCAGCAGCTTTTCCCAAAGGAGCGGGGGAGGTTACGAGCAGTACTTC	CASSFSQRSGGGYEQYF
TRBV30	NA	few	TRBJ2-7	TGTGCCTGGAGTGTCCCCGGAGGGGTTCTTACTTACGAGCAGTACTTC	CAWSVPGGVLTYEQYF
TRBV6-1	TRBD1	NA	TRBJ1-2	TGTGCCAGCAGTGAGAGCGGGACAGGGGGAAGTGGCTACACCTTC	CASSESGTGGSGYTF
TRBV7-6	TRBD1	NA	TRBJ1-4	TGTGCCAGCAGCCTTGGGGGACAGTCTAATGAAAAACTGTTTTTT	CASSLGGQSNEKLFF
TRBV28	TRBD1	NA	TRBJ2-7	TGTGCGACCGGGACAGGGTATTCCGAGCAGTACTTC	CATGTGYSEQYF
TRBV28	NA	NA	TRBJ2-3	TGTGCCAGCAGTCTAGGGGTGGGCAGATTCACAGATACGCAGTATTTT	CASSLGVGRFTDTQYF
TRBV5-5	TRBD1	NA	TRBJ2-3	TGTGCCAGCAGCTTCGTTACAGGGGGCTTCGGCACAGATACGCAGTATTTT	CASSFVTGGFGTDTQYF
TRBV9	TRBD2	NA	TRBJ2-3	TGTGCCAGCAGCGTAGTTGCGGGGGGCGGTGTTGGTACGCAGTATTTT	CASSVVAGGGVGTQYF
TRBV19	NA	NA	TRBJ1-2	TGTGCCAGTAGTATAGCCCGTTGGGAGGGCTACACCTTC	CASSIARWEGYTF
TRBV9	TRBD1	NA	TRBJ1-3	TGTGCCAGCAGTGAGACAGGGAGAAACACCATATATTTT	CASSETGRNTIYF
TRBV11-2	TRBD1	NA	TRBJ1-3	TGTGCCAGCAGCTTACCCATGACAGGGTCGGCTGGAAACACCATATATTTT	CASSLPMTGSAGNTIYF
TRBV5-1	TRBD1	once	TRBJ1-2	TGCGCCAGCAGCTTGGGAGTTACCCAGGGGGTGAGGGACGGCTACACCTTC	CASSLGVTQGVRDGYTF
TRBV5-8	NA	NA	TRBJ1-2	TGTGCCAGCAGCTCCGCCGCAGATAACTATGGCTACACCTTC	CASSSAADNYGYTF
TRBV9	TRBD1	NA	TRBJ2-3	TGTGCCAGCAGCGGTCGACAGGGGGGGCACACAGATACGCAGTATTTT	CASSGRQGGHTDTQYF
TRBV7-9	TRBD1	NA	TRBJ2-5	TGTGCCAGCAGCTTAATTCCTGGACAGGGTTTCAGGGAGACCCAGTACTTC	CASSLIPGQGFRETQYF
TRBV2	NA	NA	TRBJ1-6	TGTGCCAGCAGTGCCCAGGGCCGGAATTCACCCCTCCACTTT	CASSAQGRNSPLHF
TRBV7-8	TRBD1	NA	TRBJ1-6	TGTGCCGGCAGCTGGACAGGGGAAGATTCACCCCTCCACTTT	CAGSWTGEDSPLHF
TRBV4-1	NA	NA	TRBJ1-6	TGCGCCAGCAGCCAAGATTCAAGGCGGGTAGTTCGTGGATCACCCCTCCACTTT	CASSQDSRRVVRGSPLHF
TRBV7-7	TRBD2	NA	TRBJ2-5	TGTGCTAGCAGCCCCACGGTAGCGGGGGGGCGAGAGACCCAGTACTTC	CASSPTVAGGRETQYF
TRBV28	NA	NA	TRBJ2-7	TGTGCCAGCGAAGGCGGGGGCGCCTACGAGCAGTACTTC	CASEGGGAYEQYF
TRBV2	TRBD1	once	TRBJ1-2	TGTGCCAGCGACGGACAGGGGTTCTATGGCTACACCTTC	CASDGQGFYGYTF
TRBV19	NA	NA	TRBJ2-6	TGTGCCAGTAGTATAAACAGGGTTGGGGCCAACGTCCTGACTTTC	CASSINRVGANVLTF
TRBV7-7	TRBD1	NA	TRBJ2-6	TGTGCTAGCAGCCCAGGGGCGACAGGGGTCGGTGGGGCCAACGTCCTGACTTTC	CASSPGATGVGGANVLTF
TRBV7-2	TRBD2	NA	TRBJ2-1	TGTGCCAGCAGCTTAGTGCGGGGGGGCCCTGAGCAGTTCTTC	CASSLVRGGPEQFF
TRBV15	NA	NA	TRBJ2-7	TGTGCCACCAGCAGAGATCTTCGCAGATCCTACGAGCAGTACTTC	CATSRDLRRSYEQYF
TRBV12-1	NA	NA	TRBJ1-1	TGTGCCAGCAGCTGCCCGGACAGGGCTTTCTTT	CASSCPDRAFF
TRBV7-6	NA	NA	TRBJ2-2	TGTGCCAGCAGCCGCCGACTAGACCCCCGACCGTCGAACACCGGGGAGCTGTTTTTT	CASSRRLDPRPSNTGELFF